The next 32 T cell receptor beta chains were all read from a single sample in a study of T cell repertoires in ileal Crohn's disease. The method was immunoSEQ multiplex PCR; TCRdb's version includes in-frame clones alone and lacks a portion of them. The table has under 9,000 clones, 70% to 85% seen once. The sequencing input was ileal tissue. The receptors here all came from an adult with Crohn's disease.

The rearrangement links TRBV6-5 to TRBJ1-2; 7 nucleotides match TRBD1. The V gene end was trimmed by 5 bases and the J gene end by 0 bases; junction bases not matched to a gene: 3. CDR1 is MNHEY and CDR2 is SVGAGI in the germline V gene. The CDR3 spans 14 residues. In DNA form, the CDR3 reads TGTGCCAGCAGTAGAGGGGGCACTAACTATGGCTACACCTTC. Translation gives CASSRGGTNYGYTF.

The chain has TRBV10-3 and TRBJ2-5; 7 bases match TRBD2. The CDR3 consists of 15 residues. J was trimmed by 2 bases and V by 6 bases; bases with no gene match: 9. Germline V lookup: CDR1 ENHRY, CDR2 SYGVKD. CDR3 region: CAISPGAGEQETQYF. The CDR3 nucleotides are TGTGCCATCAGCCCAGGCGCGGGGGAGCAAGAGACCCAGTACTTC.

V and J are TRBV5-1 and TRBJ2-2, with 10 positions matching TRBD1. Germline V lookup: CDR1 SGHRS, CDR2 YFSETQ. The CDR3 contains 18 residues. After removal of 2 bases from V and 0 bases from J, the junction contained 7 bases not matched to a gene. The CDR3 bases are TGCGCCAGCAGCTTAAGGGACAGGGGCGATACGAACACCGGGGAGCTGTTTTTT. Protein: CASSLRDRGDTNTGELFF.

The chain carries TRBV28 and TRBJ1-2; 7 nucleotides align to TRBD1. The CDR3 extends over 14 amino acids. CDR1 and CDR2 (germline): MDHEN, SYDVKM. V was pared by 5 bases and J by 7 bases, with 10 bases of the junction left unmatched. CDR3 protein: CASSPGQVPGGYTF. The CDR3 region has the DNA TGTGCCAGCAGTCCCGGACAGGTGCCCGGTGGCTACACCTTC.

The chain links TRBV5-5 to TRBJ1-5; D may be TRBD1 (5 bases). The CDR3 runs 16 residues. Per the germline V gene, CDR1 is SGHKS and CDR2 is YYEKEE (reference sequence). Between the trimmed V and J ends, which lost 2 bases and 2 bases, there was a span of 14 bases. The DNA of the CDR3 is TGTGCCAGCAGCTTCATGGGGGGAGCGGGCAATCAGCCCCAGCATTTT. The encoded protein is CASSFMGGAGNQPQHF.

The chain carries TRBV29-1 and TRBJ1-1; D remains unclear. Germline V gives CDR1 SQVTM, CDR2 ANQGSEA. This CDR3 region has 11 residues. Here the CDR3 reads CRVRVNTEAFF. The CDR3 DNA reads TGCAGGGTTCGGGTTAATACTGAAGCTTTCTTT. Filled out from reference TRBV29-1 and TRBJ1-1, the complete variable domain reads SAVISQKPSRDICQRGTSLTIQCQVDSQVTMMFWYRQQPGQSLTLIATANQGSEATYESGFVIDKFPISRPNLTFSTLTVSNMSPEDSSIYLCRVRVNTEAFFGQGTRLTVV.

The rearrangement links TRBV5-1 to TRBJ2-2, with TRBD1 matching over 9 bases. This CDR3 has 16 amino acids. Germline V gives CDR1 SGHRS, CDR2 YFSETQ. Trimming took 1 base from V and 4 from J; bases not matched to a gene: 5. The DNA of the CDR3 is TGCGCCAGCAGCTTGTACAGGGGGCGAGGCACCGGGGAGCTGTTTTTT. Residues: CASSLYRGRGTGELFF.

This clone was found a few times. V gene TRBV25-1 combines with J gene TRBJ2-1, with a weak D call TRBD1 (6 bases). Germline lookup yields CDR1 MGHDK and CDR2 SYGVNS. The CDR3 sequence is 13 residues long. V gave up 1 base and J gave up 10 bases, with 11 bases separating them. Here the CDR3 reads CASSEFDQGEQFF. In DNA form, the CDR3 reads TGTGCCAGCAGTGAATTCGATCAGGGGGAGCAGTTCTTC.

This rearrangement joins TRBV13 to TRBJ1-1, with D possibly TRBD1 on 6 matching bases. Trimming took 0 bases from V and 2 from J, leaving 7 bases between them. The CDR3 spans 14 residues. The V gene's germline CDR1 is PRHDT and CDR2 FYEKMQ (reference sequence). The CDR3 region has the DNA TGTGCCAGCAGCTTAGGACAGGGTAACACTGAAGCTTTCTTT. Protein product: CASSLGQGNTEAFF.

This clone was seen a single time. The chain employs TRBV10-3 and TRBJ2-5; D gene uncertain. This CDR3 contains 14 residues. The V end was cut by 0 bases, the J end by 1 base, with 6 bases between. Per germline, CDR1 ENHRY and CDR2 SYGVKD. CDR3 DNA: TGTGCCATCAGTGAGTCGGGCAGCCAAGAGACCCAGTACTTC. Translating it yields CAISESGSQETQYF.

This clone was recorded a few times. The sample has other DNA sequences that encode this CDR3 too. The chain is built from TRBV5-1 and TRBJ2-5; D is ambiguous. Germline CDR1 reads SGHRS; CDR2 reads YFSETQ. This CDR3 is 11 amino acids long. The ends were cut back, 7 bases at V and 5 bases at J, with 9 bases in the middle. Here the CDR3 reads CASREAETQYF. The CDR3 nucleotides are TGCGCCAGCCGCGAGGCGGAGACCCAGTACTTC.

The chain combines TRBV7-8 with TRBJ1-4; TRBD1 agrees at 9 bases. The length of the CDR3 is 14 residues. Germline CDR1 SGHVS, CDR2 FQNEAQ. Losses at the gene ends were 5 bases for V and 7 bases for J; bases not matched to a gene: 5. CDR3 amino acids: CASSPTGGGEKLFF. In DNA, the CDR3 is TGTGCCAGCAGCCCGACAGGGGGGGGTGAAAAACTGTTTTTT.

The CDR3 sequence is CASSLVAGGRTDTQYF. The DNA of the CDR3 is TGCGCCAGCAGCTTGGTAGCGGGGGGCCGCACAGATACGCAGTATTTT. The chain is built from TRBV5-1 and TRBJ2-3, with TRBD2 matching over 10 bases. Germline values: CDR1 SGHRS, CDR2 YFSETQ. The CDR3 sequence is 16 residues long. V lost 0 bases and J lost 1; bases outside the gene matches: 2. The full variable domain, in which reference TRBV5-1 and TRBJ2-3 provide the parts outside the CDR3, is KAGVTQTPRYLIKTRGQQVTLSCSPISGHRSVSWYQQTPGQGLQFLFEYFSETQRNKGNFPGRFSGRQFSNSRSEMNVSTLELGDSALYLCASSLVAGGRTDTQYFGPGTRLTVL.

The DNA for the CDR3 is TGTGCCATCGGTAAGGTAGCGGGGGGCACAGATACGCAGTATTTT. It translates to CAIGKVAGGTDTQYF. The chain carries TRBV10-3 and TRBJ2-3; 9 positions match TRBD2. This CDR3 spans 15 amino acids. Unmatched junction bases numbered 7, after V lost 8 bases and J lost 1 base. Germline loops: CDR1 ENHRY, CDR2 SYGVKD.

The CDR3 here is CASRPGQQNQPQHF. The CDR3 nucleotides read TGTGCCAGCAGGCCCGGACAGCAGAATCAGCCCCAGCATTTT. The chain uses TRBV6-6 and TRBJ1-5, with D possibly being TRBD1 (6 bases). CDR3 length: 14 amino acids. CDR1 MNHNY and CDR2 SVGAGI come from the germline V gene (reference sequence). The germline V and J ends were trimmed by 6 bases and 4 bases, with 13 bases remaining between them.

The chain recombines TRBV6-1 with TRBJ2-5, with 7 bases aligning to TRBD1. After removal of 6 bases from V and 12 bases from J, the junction contained 13 bases not matched to a gene. The CDR3 contains 13 residues. The germline V gene encodes CDR1 MNHNS and CDR2 SASEGT. The DNA for the CDR3 is TGTGCCAGCAGACGTCCGGGACAGCCCGCGGAGTACTTC. Encoded protein: CASRRPGQPAEYF.

This chain links TRBV5-1 with TRBJ2-3; TRBD2 matches at 8 bases. Germline V CDR1 and CDR2: SGHRS, YFSETQ. The CDR3 consists of 15 residues. V lost 2 bases to trimming and J lost 6 bases; unmatched junction nucleotides: 8. CDR3 sequence: CASSLGPTSADTQYF. The CDR3 DNA follows: TGCGCCAGCAGCTTAGGTCCGACTAGCGCTGATACGCAGTATTTT.

The count of this clone is one. The V and J genes are TRBV19 and TRBJ2-3; 7 positions agree with TRBD2. This CDR3 contains 15 residues. Unmatched junction bases numbered 10, after V lost 10 bases and J lost 0 bases. Germline V gives CDR1 LNHDA, CDR2 SQIVND (reference sequence). Written as DNA, the CDR3 is TGTGCCACTACGGAGGGAGGGATGAGCACAGATACGCAGTATTTT. Translating it yields CATTEGGMSTDTQYF.

The chain is built from TRBV11-2 and TRBJ2-3; 9 bases are a match to TRBD1. The junction had 4 bases not matched to a gene; V was cut back by 5 bases and J by 4 bases. CDR3 length: 14 amino acids. CDR1 and CDR2 from the germline V gene are SGHAT and FQNNGV. In DNA, the CDR3 is TGTGCCAGCAGCCAACGGACAGGGGCAGATACGCAGTATTTT. Amino acid sequence: CASSQRTGADTQYF.

This clone was detected once. This chain connects TRBV5-4 to TRBJ1-2, with a possible D match to TRBD1 (5 bases). This CDR3 is built from 15 residues. Trimming removed 4 bases from V and 3 bases from J, with 16 bases in between. The germline CDR1 and CDR2 sequences are SGHNT and YYREEE (reference sequence). CDR3 sequence (DNA): TGTGCCAGCAGCGGGCATCGTCAGGGTGACTATGGCTACACCTTC. Translated, it gives CASSGHRQGDYGYTF. Combining the CDR3 with reference TRBV5-4 and TRBJ1-2 gives the whole variable domain ETGVTQSPTHLIKTRGQQVTLRCSSQSGHNTVSWYQQALGQGPQFIFQYYREEENGRGNFPPRFSGLQFPNYSSELNVNALELDDSALYLCASSGHRQGDYGYTFGSGTRLTVV.

The chain is built from TRBV6-1 and TRBJ2-7, with 8 bases lining up with TRBD1. The CDR3 sequence is 12 residues long. Trimming at V came to 8 bases and at J to 2 bases, leaving 2 bases not matched to a gene. Germline V gene data show CDR1 as MNHNS and CDR2 as SASEGT. CDR3 nucleotide sequence: TGTGCCAGCGACAGGGGCCCCTACGAGCAGTACTTC. This gives the protein CASDRGPYEQYF.

V gene TRBV18 combines with J gene TRBJ2-2; tentatively, D is TRBD1 (5 bases). The CDR3 is 15 amino acids. Trimming removed 2 bases at V and 4 bases at J, with 11 bases between. Germline lookup yields CDR1 KGHSH and CDR2 LQKENI. The CDR3 here is CASSPSYRSTGELFF. The CDR3 coding sequence is TGTGCCAGCTCACCAAGCTACAGGAGCACCGGGGAGCTGTTTTTT.

The chain is built from TRBV25-1 and TRBJ1-4, with unresolved D. With 5 bases removed from V and 3 bases from J, the gap between germline ends came to 7 bases. The length of the CDR3 is 13 residues. Germline V gives CDR1 MGHDK, CDR2 SYGVNS. The chain's CDR3 is CASSSRSNEKLFF. DNA of the CDR3: TGTGCCAGCAGTAGCAGGTCTAATGAAAAACTGTTTTTT.

The rearrangement joins TRBV19 to TRBJ1-5, with 7 bases lining up with TRBD1. Germline CDR1 and CDR2: LNHDA and SQIVND (reference sequence). With 7 bases clipped from V and 5 bases from J, the junction kept 8 bases outside the gene matches. This CDR3 has 14 amino acids. The CDR3 DNA sequence: TGTGCCAGTACCCGGGACAGTTCTTATCAGCCCCAGCATTTT. This gives the protein CASTRDSSYQPQHF.

About this clone: Other nucleotide sequences in the sample specify the same CDR3. The chain couples TRBV7-9 to TRBJ1-5, with 11 positions matching TRBD1. CDR3 length: 13 residues. Trimming removed 8 bases from V and 5 bases from J; junction bases left unmatched: 2. Germline lookup yields CDR1 SEHNR and CDR2 FQNEAQ (reference sequence). This CDR3 is CASSGQGDQPQHF. Written as DNA, the CDR3 is TGTGCCAGCTCGGGACAGGGGGATCAGCCCCAGCATTTT.

CDR3 in amino acids: CAWSHGLAGETDTQYF. CDR3 coding DNA: TGTGCCTGGAGCCACGGACTAGCGGGAGAAACAGATACGCAGTATTTT. The gene calls are TRBV30 and TRBJ2-3; 13 nucleotides agree with TRBD2. This CDR3 region has 16 residues. Germline V gene data show CDR1 as GTSNPN and CDR2 as SVGIG (reference sequence). The V segment lost 3 bases and the J segment 3 bases; nucleotides outside the gene matches: 6.

This clone has just one count. The genes are TRBV19 and TRBJ2-3; 7 nucleotides align to TRBD1. The germline V gene has CDR1 LNHDA and CDR2 SQIVND (reference sequence). V dropped 6 bases and J dropped 2; count of bases not matched to a gene: 5. The CDR3 contains 14 residues. DNA of the CDR3: TGTGCCAGTAGCACAGGGGCAGCCACAGATACGCAGTATTTT. Translating it yields CASSTGAATDTQYF.

The chain recombines TRBV7-9 with TRBJ1-1, with D unresolved. This CDR3 spans 13 amino acids. V dropped 5 bases and J dropped 6 bases, with 13 bases sitting between them. Looked up from germline, CDR1 is SEHNR and CDR2 is FQNEAQ (reference sequence). CDR3 coding DNA: TGTGCCAGCAGCCAGCGAGGAAGCGCTGAAGCTTTCTTT. Residues: CASSQRGSAEAFF.

Concerning this clone itself: An end of the junction does not agree with germline; a read error may underlie this. This chain links TRBV27 with TRBJ1-5; D unclear. The CDR3 has 16 residues. CDR1 is MNHEY, CDR2 SMNVEV, per germline (reference sequence). CDR3 nucleotide sequence: TGTGCCAGCAGTGTATCCGGGGAGGGAGGCAATCAGCCCCAGCATTTT. This gives the protein CASSVSGEGGNQPQHF.

This clone was detected a few times. This chain connects TRBV18 to TRBJ1-1, with D perhaps matching TRBD1 (6 bases). Looked up from germline, CDR1 is KGHSH and CDR2 is LQKENI. The CDR3 is 14 amino acids. The V end was cut by 5 bases, the J end by 0 bases, with 10 bases between. The CDR3 DNA reads TGTGCCAGCTCAGGGGACACTCTGAACACTGAAGCTTTCTTT. It codes for CASSGDTLNTEAFF.

This clone is a singleton in its sample. This chain joins TRBV7-7 and TRBJ2-5, with a possible D match to TRBD2 (6 bases). Trimming removed 4 bases at V and 5 bases at J, with 8 bases between. The CDR3 extends over 12 amino acids. The V gene's germline CDR1 is SSHAT and CDR2 FNYEAQ (reference sequence). CDR3 in amino acids: CASSSGSETQYF. DNA of the CDR3: TGTGCCAGCAGCTCCGGGAGTGAGACCCAGTACTTC.

The chain recombines TRBV5-1 with TRBJ2-3; TRBD2 might be the D (6 bases). Germline V gene data show CDR1 as SGHRS and CDR2 as YFSETQ. The CDR3 has 14 residues. V was pared by 6 bases and J by 4 bases, with 15 bases between. The CDR3 reads CASTMAGLADTQYF. The CDR3 DNA is TGCGCCAGCACTATGGCGGGGCTAGCAGATACGCAGTATTTT.